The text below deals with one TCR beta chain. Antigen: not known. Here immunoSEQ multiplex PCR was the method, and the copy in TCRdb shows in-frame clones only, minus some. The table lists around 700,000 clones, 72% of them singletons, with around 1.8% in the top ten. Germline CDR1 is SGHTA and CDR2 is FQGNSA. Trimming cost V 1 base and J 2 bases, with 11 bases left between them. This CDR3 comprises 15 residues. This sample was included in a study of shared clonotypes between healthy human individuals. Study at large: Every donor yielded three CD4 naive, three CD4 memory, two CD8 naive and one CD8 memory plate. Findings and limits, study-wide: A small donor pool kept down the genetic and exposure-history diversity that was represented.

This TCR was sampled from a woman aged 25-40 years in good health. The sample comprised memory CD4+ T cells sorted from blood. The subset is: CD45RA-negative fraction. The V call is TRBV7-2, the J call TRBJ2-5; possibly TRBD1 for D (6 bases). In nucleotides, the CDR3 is TGTGCCAGCAGCTTAGGGGGGCGGCTTCAAGAGACCCAGTACTTC. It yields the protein CASSLGGRLQETQYF.